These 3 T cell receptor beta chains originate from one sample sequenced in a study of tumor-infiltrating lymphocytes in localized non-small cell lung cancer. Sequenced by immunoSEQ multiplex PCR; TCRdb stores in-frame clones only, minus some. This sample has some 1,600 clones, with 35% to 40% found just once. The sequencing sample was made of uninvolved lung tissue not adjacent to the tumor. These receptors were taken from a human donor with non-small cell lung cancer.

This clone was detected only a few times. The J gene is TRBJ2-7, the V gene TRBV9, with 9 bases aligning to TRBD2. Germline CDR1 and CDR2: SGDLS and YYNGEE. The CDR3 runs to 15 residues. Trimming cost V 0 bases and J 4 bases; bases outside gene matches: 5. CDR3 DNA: TGTGCCAGCAGCGTAGACAGCGGGAGGAGTTACGAGCAGTACTTC. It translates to CASSVDSGRSYEQYF.

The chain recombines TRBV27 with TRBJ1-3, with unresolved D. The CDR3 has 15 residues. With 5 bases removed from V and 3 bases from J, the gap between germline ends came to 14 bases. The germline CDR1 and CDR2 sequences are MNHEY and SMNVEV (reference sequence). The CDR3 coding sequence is TGTGCCAGCAGTAAAGCAGCAGAGATTGGAAACACCATATATTTT. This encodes CASSKAAEIGNTIYF.

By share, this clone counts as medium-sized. The CDR3 is CAVRVAETQYF. Written as DNA, the CDR3 is TGTGCAGTCCGTGTGGCGGAGACCCAGTACTTC. The chain carries TRBV7-9 and TRBJ2-5; D is ambiguous. The germline V gene encodes CDR1 SEHNR and CDR2 FQNEAQ (reference sequence). The CDR3 is 11 amino acids. The variable domain in full, completed from reference TRBV7-9 and TRBJ2-5, reads DTGVSQNPRHKITKRGQNVTFRCDPISEHNRLYWYRQTLGQGPEFLTYFQNEAQLEKSRLLSDRFSAERPKGSFSTLEIQRTEQGDSAMYLCAVRVAETQYFGPGTRLLVL.